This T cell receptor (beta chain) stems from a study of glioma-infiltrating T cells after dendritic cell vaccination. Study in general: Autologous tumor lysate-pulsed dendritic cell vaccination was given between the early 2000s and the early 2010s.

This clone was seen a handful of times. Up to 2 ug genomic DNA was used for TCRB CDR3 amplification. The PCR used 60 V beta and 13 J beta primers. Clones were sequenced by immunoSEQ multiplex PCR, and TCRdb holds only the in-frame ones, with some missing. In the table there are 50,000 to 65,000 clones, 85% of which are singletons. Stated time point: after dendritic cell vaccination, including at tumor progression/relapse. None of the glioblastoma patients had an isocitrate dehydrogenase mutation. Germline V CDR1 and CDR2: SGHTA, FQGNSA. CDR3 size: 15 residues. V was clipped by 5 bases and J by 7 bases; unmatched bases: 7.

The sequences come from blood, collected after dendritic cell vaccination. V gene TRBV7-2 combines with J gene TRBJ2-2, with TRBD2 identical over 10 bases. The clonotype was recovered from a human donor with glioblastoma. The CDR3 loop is CASSEAGGRIGELFF. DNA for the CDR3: TGTGCCAGCAGCGAAGCGGGGGGGCGTATCGGGGAGCTGTTTTTT.